This entry lists 5 T cell receptor beta chains sequenced from one sample in a study of T cell changes during pregnancy in multiple sclerosis. This table comes from immunoSEQ multiplex PCR, and its TCRdb copy is limited to in-frame clones, with some not included. Of roughly 93,000 clones in the sample, roughly 92% were seen once. This sample comprised peripheral blood, obtained after pregnancy. Source of these receptors: a female donor with multiple sclerosis, enrolled in a pregnancy study.

The chain links TRBV10-3 to TRBJ1-2; unclear D gene. Germline-derived CDR1 and CDR2 are ENHRY and SYGVKD. CDR3 length: 16 amino acids. The V end lost 4 bases, the J end lost 6 bases, and 21 bases lay between the germline ends. The CDR3 is CAISVGQEEDANGYTF. The CDR3 coding sequence is TGTGCCATCAGTGTTGGGCAGGAGGAGGACGCGAATGGCTACACCTTC.

The gene calls are TRBV5-8 and TRBJ2-5; D may be TRBD2 (6 bases). The CDR3 totals 15 residues. The V end was cut by 6 bases, the J end by 0 bases, with 15 bases between. Germline CDR1 SGHTS, CDR2 YDEGEE. The CDR3 region has the DNA TGTGCCAGCAATGACCAGGGACTGCACCAAGAGACCCAGTACTTC. This sequence encodes CASNDQGLHQETQYF.

The chain combines TRBV5-8 with TRBJ2-5; 9 nucleotides match TRBD2. Germline CDR1 SGHTS, CDR2 YDEGEE. The CDR3 is 15 amino acids. Trimming cost V 0 bases and J 2 bases; bases outside gene matches: 2. The CDR3 here is CASSLGLAVQETQYF. For the CDR3, the DNA is TGTGCCAGCAGCTTGGGACTAGCGGTTCAAGAGACCCAGTACTTC.

The chain carries TRBV29-1 and TRBJ2-6; tentative D call: TRBD1 (5 bases). The CDR3 totals 16 residues. Between the trimmed V and J ends, which lost 2 bases and 0 bases, there was a span of 11 bases. Germline V CDR1 and CDR2: SQVTM, ANQGSEA. The CDR3 DNA follows: TGCAGCGTTGAAAAGGGGCCTGGCTCTGGGGCCAACGTCCTGACTTTC. Translating it yields CSVEKGPGSGANVLTF.

This clone occurred a few times. The chain carries TRBV5-1 and TRBJ2-7; 13 bases fit TRBD2. Germline V gene lookup returns CDR1 SGHRS and CDR2 YFSETQ. The J segment lost 5 bases and the V segment lost 0 bases, leaving 11 bases of the junction unmatched. This CDR3 comprises 18 residues. CDR3 DNA: TGCGCCAGCAGCTTGGAACTACTAGCGGGAGGGAAGACGAACGAGCAGTACTTC. Residues: CASSLELLAGGKTNEQYF. Using reference TRBV5-1 and TRBJ2-7 for the parts outside the CDR3, the full variable domain is KAGVTQTPRYLIKTRGQQVTLSCSPISGHRSVSWYQQTPGQGLQFLFEYFSETQRNKGNFPGRFSGRQFSNSRSEMNVSTLELGDSALYLCASSLELLAGGKTNEQYFGPGTRLTVT.